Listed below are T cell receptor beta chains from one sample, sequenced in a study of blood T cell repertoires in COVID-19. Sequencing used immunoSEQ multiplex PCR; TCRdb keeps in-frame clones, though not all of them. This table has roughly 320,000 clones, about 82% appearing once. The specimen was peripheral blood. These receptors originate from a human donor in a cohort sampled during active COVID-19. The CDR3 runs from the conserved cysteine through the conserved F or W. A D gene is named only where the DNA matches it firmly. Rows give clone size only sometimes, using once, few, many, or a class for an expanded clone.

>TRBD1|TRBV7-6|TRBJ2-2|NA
CASSLRQGMKNTGELFF
TGTGCCAGCAGCCTAAGACAGGGGATGAAAAACACCGGGGAGCTGTTTTTT
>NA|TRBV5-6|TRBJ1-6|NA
CASSLRGSYNSPLHF
TGTGCCAGCAGCTTGCGGGGATCCTATAATTCACCCCTCCACTTT
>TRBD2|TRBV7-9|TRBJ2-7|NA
CASSLSRLALDEQYF
TGTGCCAGCAGCTTAAGTCGACTAGCCCTAGACGAGCAGTACTTC
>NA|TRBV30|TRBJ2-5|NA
CACPKKDGGQTQYF
TGTGCCTGCCCGAAAAAGGACGGGGGGCAGACCCAGTACTTC
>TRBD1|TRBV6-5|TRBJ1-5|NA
CASRLPGTGGQPQHF
TGTGCCAGCAGGCTCCCGGGGACAGGGGGTCAGCCCCAGCATTTT
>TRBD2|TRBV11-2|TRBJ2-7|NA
CASSLVGTSGGSGDEQYF
TGTGCCAGCAGCTTAGTGGGGACTAGCGGGGGCTCGGGGGACGAGCAGTACTTC
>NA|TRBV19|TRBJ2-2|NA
CASIANTGELFF
TGTGCCAGTATCGCGAACACCGGGGAGCTGTTTTTT
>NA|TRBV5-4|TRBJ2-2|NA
CASSLVGGIGELFF
TGTGCCAGCAGCTTGGTAGGGGGAATTGGGGAGCTGTTTTTT
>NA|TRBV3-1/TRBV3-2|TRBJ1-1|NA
CASSLGGVTEAFF
TGTGCCAGCAGCCTCGGGGGGGTCACTGAAGCTTTCTTT
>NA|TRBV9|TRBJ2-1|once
CASSVSLSSYNEQFF
TGTGCCAGCAGCGTATCCCTCAGCTCCTACAATGAGCAGTTCTTC
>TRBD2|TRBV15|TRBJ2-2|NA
CATSLDQGGPGELFF
TGTGCCACCAGCTTAGACCAGGGAGGGCCCGGGGAGCTGTTTTTT
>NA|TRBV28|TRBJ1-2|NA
CASSLRSGLSSYTF
TGTGCCAGCAGTTTGAGGTCAGGGCTATCCAGCTACACCTTC
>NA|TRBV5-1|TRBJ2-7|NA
CASSLVGLAYEQYF
TGCGCCAGCAGCTTGGTTGGGCTAGCTTACGAGCAGTACTTC
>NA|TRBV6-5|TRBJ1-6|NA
CASRSNSPLHF
TGTGCCAGCAGGAGTAATTCACCCCTCCACTTT
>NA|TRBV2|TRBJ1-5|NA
CASSGQRGFSNQPQHF
TGTGCCAGCAGTGGGCAGAGAGGTTTTAGCAATCAGCCCCAGCATTTT
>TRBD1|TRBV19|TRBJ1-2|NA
CASSTPGQGNYGYTF
TGTGCCAGTAGTACTCCGGGACAGGGGAATTATGGCTACACCTTC
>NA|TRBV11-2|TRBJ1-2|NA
CASSFPGRANYGYTF
TGTGCCAGCAGCTTCCCCGGGAGAGCTAACTATGGCTACACCTTC
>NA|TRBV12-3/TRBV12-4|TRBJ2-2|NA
CASGRDTGELFF
TGTGCCAGCGGTCGGGACACCGGGGAGCTGTTTTTT
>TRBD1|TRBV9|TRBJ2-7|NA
CASSEGQNYEQYF
TGTGCCAGCAGCGAGGGACAGAACTACGAGCAGTACTTC
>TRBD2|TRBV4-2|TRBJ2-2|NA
CASSPSGENTGELFF
TGTGCCAGCAGCCCTAGCGGGGAGAACACCGGGGAGCTGTTTTTT
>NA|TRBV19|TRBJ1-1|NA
CASSMGRQLSGEAFF
TGTGCCAGTAGTATGGGTCGGCAACTAAGTGGTGAAGCTTTCTTT
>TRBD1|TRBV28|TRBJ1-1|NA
CASSRDRVTEAFF
TGTGCCAGCAGCCGGGACAGGGTCACTGAAGCTTTCTTT
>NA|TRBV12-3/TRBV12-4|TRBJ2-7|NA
CASRREYEQYF
TGTGCCAGCAGAAGGGAGTACGAGCAGTACTTC
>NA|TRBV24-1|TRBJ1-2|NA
CATSEPLGGAAYGYTF
TGTGCCACCAGTGAGCCTCTTGGGGGCGCGGCCTATGGCTACACCTTC
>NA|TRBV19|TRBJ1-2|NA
CASSHRGGDGYTF
TGTGCCAGTAGTCACCGTGGAGGGGATGGCTACACCTTC
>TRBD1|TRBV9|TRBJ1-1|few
CASSVGTAIYEAFF
TGTGCCAGCAGCGTCGGGACAGCAATTTATGAAGCTTTCTTT
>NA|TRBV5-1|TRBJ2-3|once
CASSLDPADTQYF
TGCGCCAGCAGCTTGGACCCAGCGGATACGCAGTATTTT
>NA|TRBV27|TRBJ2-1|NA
CAVLARDSNEQFF
TGTGCCGTTCTCGCTAGGGACTCCAATGAGCAGTTCTTC
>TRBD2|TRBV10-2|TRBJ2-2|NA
CASRASGGITGELFF
TGCGCCAGCAGGGCTAGCGGGGGGATCACCGGGGAGCTGTTTTTT
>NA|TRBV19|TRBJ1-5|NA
CAVNSGEGITQPQHF
TGTGCGGTCAATTCGGGTGAGGGAATTACCCAGCCCCAGCATTTT
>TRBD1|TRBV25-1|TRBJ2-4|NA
CASSETQGTENIQYF
TGTGCCAGCAGTGAAACACAGGGGACGGAGAACATTCAGTACTTC
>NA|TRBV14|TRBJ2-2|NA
CASSQISSSGTGELFF
TGTGCCAGCAGCCAAATAAGTAGTAGCGGCACCGGGGAGCTGTTTTTT
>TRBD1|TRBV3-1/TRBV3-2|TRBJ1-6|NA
CASSLTGGNSPLHF
TGTGCCAGCAGCCTGACAGGGGGTAATTCACCCCTCCACTTT
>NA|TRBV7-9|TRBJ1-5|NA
CASSLAERNQPQHF
TGTGCCAGCAGCTTAGCGGAGAGAAATCAGCCCCAGCATTTT
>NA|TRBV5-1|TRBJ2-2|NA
CASRLERVDTGELFF
TGCGCCAGCAGGCTTGAGAGGGTGGACACCGGGGAGCTGTTTTTT
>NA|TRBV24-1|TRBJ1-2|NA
CATSPGNYGYTF
TGTGCCACAAGTCCGGGGAACTATGGCTACACCTTC
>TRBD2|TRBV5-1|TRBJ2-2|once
CASSFSGGPNTGELFF
TGCGCCAGCAGTTTTAGCGGGGGGCCGAACACCGGGGAGCTGTTTTTT
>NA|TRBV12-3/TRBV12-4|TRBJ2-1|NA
CASSFGGRDEQFF
TGTGCCAGCAGTTTCGGGGGGCGGGATGAGCAGTTCTTC
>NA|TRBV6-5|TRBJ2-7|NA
CASRTAYEQYF
TGTGCCAGTCGAACGGCCTACGAGCAGTACTTC
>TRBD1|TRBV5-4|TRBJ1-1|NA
CASSNWDRARAFF
TGTGCCAGCAGCAACTGGGACAGGGCCCGAGCTTTCTTT
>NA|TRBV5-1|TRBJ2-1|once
CASSFTGTSGNEQFF
TGCGCCAGCAGCTTCACAGGGACGTCGGGCAATGAGCAGTTCTTC
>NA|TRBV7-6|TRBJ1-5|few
CASSHDSYNQPQHF
TGTGCCAGCAGCCACGACAGCTACAATCAGCCCCAGCATTTT
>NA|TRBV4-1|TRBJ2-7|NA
CASSQDYPPSSYEQYF
TGCGCCAGCAGCCAAGACTATCCCCCTAGCAGCTACGAGCAGTACTTC
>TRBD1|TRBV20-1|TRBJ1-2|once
CSASKQGIYGYTF
TGCAGTGCTAGTAAACAGGGGATTTATGGCTACACCTTC
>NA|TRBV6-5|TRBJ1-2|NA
CALVRGPFENYGYTF
TGTGCTCTCGTCAGGGGCCCGTTTGAGAACTATGGCTACACCTTC
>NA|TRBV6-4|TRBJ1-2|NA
CASQTFPYGYTF
TGTGCCAGCCAGACATTTCCTTATGGCTACACCTTC
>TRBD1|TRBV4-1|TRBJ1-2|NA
CASSHPGQGNYGYTF
TGCGCCAGCAGCCACCCGGGACAGGGTAACTATGGCTACACCTTC
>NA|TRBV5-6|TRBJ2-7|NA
CASSQPGLRSNYEQYF
TGTGCCAGCAGTCAACCAGGGCTCAGGTCTAACTACGAGCAGTACTTC
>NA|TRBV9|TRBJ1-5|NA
CASSVGGQGPPQHF
TGTGCCAGCAGCGTAGGGGGCCAGGGGCCGCCCCAGCATTTT
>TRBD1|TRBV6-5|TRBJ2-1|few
CASRDRGPYNEQFF
TGTGCCAGCAGGGACAGGGGCCCTTACAATGAGCAGTTCTTC
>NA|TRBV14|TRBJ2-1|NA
CASSQGLAGTYNEQFF
TGTGCCAGCAGCCAAGGGTTGGCGGGGACCTACAATGAGCAGTTCTTC
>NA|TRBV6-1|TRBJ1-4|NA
CASSEGDRPNEKLFF
TGTGCCAGCAGTGAGGGTGACAGGCCTAATGAAAAACTGTTTTTT
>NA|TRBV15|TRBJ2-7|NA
CATDRPAGSSYEQYF
TGTGCCACCGACCGGCCGGCCGGGAGCTCCTACGAGCAGTACTTC
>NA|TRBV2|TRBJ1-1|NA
CASRRQENTEAFF
TGTGCCAGCAGAAGACAGGAGAACACTGAAGCTTTCTTT
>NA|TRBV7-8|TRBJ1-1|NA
CASSLEAGDLNTEAFF
TGTGCCAGCAGCTTAGAGGCAGGGGATCTGAACACTGAAGCTTTCTTT
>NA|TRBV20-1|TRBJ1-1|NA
CSAIRNTEAFF
TGCAGTGCAATTAGGAACACTGAAGCTTTCTTT
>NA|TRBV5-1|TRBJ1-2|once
CATTSEGNGYTF
TGCGCCACGACCTCGGAGGGAAATGGCTACACCTTC